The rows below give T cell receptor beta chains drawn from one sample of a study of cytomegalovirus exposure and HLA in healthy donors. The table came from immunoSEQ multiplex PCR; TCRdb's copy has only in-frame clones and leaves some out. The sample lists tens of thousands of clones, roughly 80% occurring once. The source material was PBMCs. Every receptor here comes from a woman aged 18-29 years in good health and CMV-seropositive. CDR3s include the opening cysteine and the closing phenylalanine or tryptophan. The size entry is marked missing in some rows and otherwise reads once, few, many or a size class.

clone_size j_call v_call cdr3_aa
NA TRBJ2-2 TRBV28 CASSYPGQNALGELFF
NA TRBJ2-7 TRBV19 CASSSPGTGLGEQYF
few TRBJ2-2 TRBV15 CATSRPRGELFF
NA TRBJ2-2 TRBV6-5 CASSSRWNTGELFF
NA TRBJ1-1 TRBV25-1 CASSEFGESSNTEAFF
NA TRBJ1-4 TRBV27 CASSRVSNEKLFF
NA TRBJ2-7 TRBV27 CASSLLFAGASYEQYF
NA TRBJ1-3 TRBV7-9 CASSSILDTIYF
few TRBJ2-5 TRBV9 CASSVGVAETQYF
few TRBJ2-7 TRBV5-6 CASGERNRGQYF
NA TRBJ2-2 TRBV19 CASKAVAGGGELFF
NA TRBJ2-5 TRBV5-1 CASSLLLLDEETQYF
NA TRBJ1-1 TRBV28 CASSPERDTEAFF
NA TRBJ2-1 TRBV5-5 CASSFDSDSYNEQFF
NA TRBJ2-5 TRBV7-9 CASSTKALRDSQETQYF
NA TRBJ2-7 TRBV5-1 CASSPTGVPGEQYF
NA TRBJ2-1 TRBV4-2 CASSQESGTGGNEQFF
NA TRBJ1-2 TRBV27 CASSPGQGIYGYTF
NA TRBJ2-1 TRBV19 CASSLYNEQFF
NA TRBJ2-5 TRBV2 CASTPAGVQETQYF
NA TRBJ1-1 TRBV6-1 CASSYRTVNTEAFF
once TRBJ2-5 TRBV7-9 CSSSLSPQKFETQYF
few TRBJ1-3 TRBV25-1 CASRARTGGENTIYF
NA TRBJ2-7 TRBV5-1 CASSLVGRGDPKQGGEQYF
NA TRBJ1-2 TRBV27 CASSPHKGAGYTF
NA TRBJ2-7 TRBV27 CASSPNTPSGPGEQYF
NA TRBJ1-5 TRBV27 CASSPREGDRAQHF
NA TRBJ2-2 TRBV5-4 CASGNRQGSRNTGELFF
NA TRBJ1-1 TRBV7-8 CASSPSKRTGGSNTEAFF
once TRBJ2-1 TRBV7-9 CASSYQGASSYNEQFF
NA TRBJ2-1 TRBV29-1 CSVEPGQGWNEQFF
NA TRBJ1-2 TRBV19 CASSIPAGTGVRGYTF
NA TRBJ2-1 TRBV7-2 CASSLTLARYNEQFF
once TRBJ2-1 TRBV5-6 CASSLGTSGVSSYNEQFF
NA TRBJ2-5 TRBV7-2 CASSLDGRGRVETQYF
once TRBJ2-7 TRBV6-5 CASRSGQRKQYF
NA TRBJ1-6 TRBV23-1 CASSSPDGNYNSPLHF
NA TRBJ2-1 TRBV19 CASSPRYNEQFF
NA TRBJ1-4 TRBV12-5 CASGLVGGLDGEKLFF
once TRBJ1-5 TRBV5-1 CASSPTGDTTYQPQHF
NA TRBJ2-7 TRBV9 CASSPSAYSYEQYF
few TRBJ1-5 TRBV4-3 CASSTRINQPQHF
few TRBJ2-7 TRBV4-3 CASSRDRALPSYEQYF